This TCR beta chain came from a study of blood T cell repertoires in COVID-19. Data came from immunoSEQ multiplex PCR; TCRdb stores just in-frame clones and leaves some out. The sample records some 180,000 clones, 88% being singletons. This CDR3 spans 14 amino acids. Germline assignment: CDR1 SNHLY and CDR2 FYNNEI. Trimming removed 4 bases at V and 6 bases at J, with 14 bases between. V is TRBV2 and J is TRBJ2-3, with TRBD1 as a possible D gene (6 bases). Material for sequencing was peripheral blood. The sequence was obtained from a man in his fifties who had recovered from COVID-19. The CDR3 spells CASSAWDNLDTQYF. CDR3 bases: TGTGCCAGCAGTGCATGGGACAACCTGGATACGCAGTATTTT. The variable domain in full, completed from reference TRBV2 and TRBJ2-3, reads EPEVTQTPSHQVTQMGQEVILRCVPISNHLYFYWYRQILGQKVEFLVSFYNNEISEKSEIFDDQFSVERPDGSNFTLKIRSTKLEDSAMYFCASSAWDNLDTQYFGPGTRLTVL.